This is a list of T cell receptor beta chains from one sample in a study of T cells after yellow fever vaccination. One entry per CDR3 protein, called by TCRdb with MiXCR from the 5' RACE reads. The sample lists 230,000 or so distinct CDR3 sequences, roughly 3.5% occurring once. Sequencing used PBMCs, obtained 15 days after the yellow fever booster vaccination. These receptors were obtained from a young man who received the YFV17D yellow fever vaccine. Each CDR3 is given with its conserved first and last residue. The D gene is left open where the match is weak. Some rows have no size entry. The others give once, few or many, or a class for an expanded clone.

TRBV7-2	TRBD2	.	TRBJ2-1	CASSLIWRGGDRNEQFF	TGTGCCAGCAGCTTAATTTGGCGGGGGGGCGACCGCAATGAGCAGTTCTTC
TRBV7-3	.	many	TRBJ2-3	CASSLTVASVKYF	TGTGCCAGCAGCTTAACGGTGGCCTCCGTCAAGTATTTT
TRBV5-1	.	many	TRBJ2-7	CASSLGHLDEQYF	TGCGCCAGCAGCCTGGGACACCTGGACGAGCAGTACTTC
TRBV6-5	.	many	TRBJ2-3	CASSYGQTGTSTDTQYF	TGTGCCAGCAGCTACGGCCAAACCGGGACCAGCACAGATACGCAGTATTTT
TRBV27	TRBD1	many	TRBJ1-1	CASSFSWGQQAFF	TGTGCCAGCAGTTTTTCTTGGGGACAGCAAGCTTTCTTT
TRBV14	.	many	TRBJ1-2	CASSPRRAPVSGYTF	TGTGCCAGCAGCCCCCGCCGGGCACCGGTTAGTGGCTACACCTTC
TRBV7-8	.	many	TRBJ2-5	CASSLVRSLPGETQYF	TGTGCCAGCAGCTTAGTGAGGAGCCTACCCGGAGAGACCCAGTACTTC
TRBV6-5	TRBD1	many	TRBJ2-2	CASSPRDRGYTGELFF	TGTGCCAGCAGTCCACGGGACAGGGGGTACACCGGGGAGCTGTTTTTT
TRBV19	.	many	TRBJ2-3	CASSTSPTDTQYF	TGTGCCAGTAGTACATCTCCGACAGATACGCAGTATTTT
TRBV5-1	.	once	TRBJ2-7	CASSLMAGQWEQYF	TGCGCCAGCAGCTTGATGGCAGGGCAATGGGAGCAGTACTTC
TRBV5-1	.	many	TRBJ2-1	CASSGGWSSYNEQFF	TGCGCCAGCAGTGGAGGGTGGAGCTCCTACAATGAGCAGTTCTTC
TRBV19	.	few	TRBJ1-5	CASSISLSARPQHF	TGTGCCAGTAGTATATCCTTGTCTGCGCGTCCCCAGCATTTT
TRBV7-9	.	many	TRBJ1-2	CASSLLGVNYGYTF	TGTGCCAGCAGCTTATTGGGGGTCAACTATGGCTACACCTTC
TRBV5-6	TRBD1	medium-sized	TRBJ1-4	CASSLQGQGLFGTNEKLFF	TGTGCCAGCAGCTTGCAAGGACAGGGGCTCTTCGGCACTAATGAAAAACTGTTTTTT
TRBV15	.	many	TRBJ1-4	CATSRGQAPRELFF	TGTGCCACCAGCAGAGGACAGGCCCCGAGAGAACTGTTTTTT
TRBV3-2	.	many	TRBJ2-1	CASSQDRDSWHEQFF	TGTGCCAGCAGCCAAGACAGGGACAGTTGGCATGAGCAGTTCTTC
TRBV5-1	.	few	TRBJ2-5	CASSSGTQETQYF	TGCGCCAGCAGCTCCGGGACCCAAGAGACCCAGTACTTC